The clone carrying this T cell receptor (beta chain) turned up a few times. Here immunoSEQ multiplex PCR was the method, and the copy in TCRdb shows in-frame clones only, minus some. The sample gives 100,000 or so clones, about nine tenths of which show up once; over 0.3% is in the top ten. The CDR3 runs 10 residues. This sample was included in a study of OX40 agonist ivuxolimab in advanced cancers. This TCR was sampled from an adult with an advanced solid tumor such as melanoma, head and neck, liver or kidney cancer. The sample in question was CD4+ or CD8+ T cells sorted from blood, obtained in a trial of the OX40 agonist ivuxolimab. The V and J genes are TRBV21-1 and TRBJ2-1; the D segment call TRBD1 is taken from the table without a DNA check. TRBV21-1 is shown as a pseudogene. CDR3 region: CAKQALLQFF. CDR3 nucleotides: TGTGCCAAGCAGGCCCTCCTCCAGTTCTTC.